These 24 T cell receptor beta chains share one sample of origin, sequenced in a study of blood T cell repertoires in COVID-19 (dated by TCRdb to 2019 to 2021). Libraries were constructed by the immunoSEQ multiplex PCR assay. Entries here come from immuneACCESS through TCRdb and include only in-frame sequences with V and J called. Some clones fail to appear in such tables; in the studies checked, an unresolved V gene covers under half of the shortfall, and the cause of the remainder is unknown. This sample lists fewer than 500,000 clones; approximately 88% were detected once. In total, the top ten clones hold over 0.9% of the sample. Sequenced: PBMCs or T cells enriched from blood (not recorded which). The receptors shown here come from a woman under 40 with acute COVID-19.

The chain is built from TRBV6-5 and TRBJ1-5, with 10 bases that match TRBD1. Germline V lookup: CDR1 MNHEY, CDR2 SVGAGI. The V gene end was trimmed by 6 bases and the J gene end by 3 bases; junction bases not matched to a gene: 2. The CDR3 is 14 residues long. Here the CDR3 reads CASRGQGYNQPQHF. The CDR3 nucleotides read TGTGCCAGCAGGGGACAGGGGTACAATCAGCCCCAGCATTTT.

The CDR3 region is CASSLGQDAGGYTF. CDR3 sequence (DNA): TGTGCCAGCAGCCTTGGCCAGGATGCGGGAGGCTACACCTTC. V usage is TRBV2 and J usage is TRBJ1-2; D gene unclear. V lost 6 bases and J lost 8, with 19 bases in between. Per the germline V gene, CDR1 is SNHLY and CDR2 is FYNNEI. There are 14 residues in the CDR3.

The J gene is TRBJ2-4, the V gene TRBV7-2, with 16 bases lining up with TRBD2. Trimming cost V 4 bases and J 16 bases; bases outside gene matches: 7. This CDR3 has 14 residues. Looked up from germline, CDR1 is SGHTA and CDR2 is FQGNSA. Here the CDR3 DNA reads TGTGCCAGCAGCTCAGGGACTAGCGGGGGGGCCCGATACTTC. Amino acid sequence: CASSSGTSGGARYF.

The chain is built from TRBV19 and TRBJ1-5; 8 bases are shared with TRBD1. Germline CDR1 LNHDA, CDR2 SQIVND (reference sequence). V shed 9 bases, J shed 9 bases, and the junction held 19 bases outside the gene matches. The CDR3 runs to 16 residues. The CDR3 spells CASTQKGGQVFWPQHF. DNA of the CDR3: TGTGCCAGCACGCAAAAGGGGGGACAGGTGTTTTGGCCCCAGCATTTT.

Only one count was recorded for this clone. The J gene is TRBJ2-5, the V gene TRBV5-1; 12 bases line up with TRBD1. With 1 base clipped from V and 2 bases from J, the junction kept 9 bases outside the gene matches. This CDR3 spans 18 amino acids. Germline V gene sequence: CDR1 SGHRS, CDR2 YFSETQ. CDR3 protein: CASSLSGTGGARQETQYF. The CDR3 nucleotides are TGCGCCAGCAGCTTGAGTGGGACAGGGGGCGCGAGGCAAGAGACCCAGTACTTC.

This clone has more than one count but fewer than ten. The chain is built from TRBV10-3 and TRBJ2-3; D is possibly TRBD2 (5 bases). With 6 bases removed from V and 2 bases from J, the gap between germline ends came to 12 bases. Per germline, CDR1 ENHRY and CDR2 SYGVKD. This CDR3 contains 14 residues. The DNA of the CDR3 is TGTGCCATCAGGGCGGACTTATACACAGATACGCAGTATTTT. This sequence encodes CAIRADLYTDTQYF.

V and J are TRBV29-1 and TRBJ1-1, with a weak D call TRBD1 (5 bases). Germline V lookup: CDR1 SQVTM, CDR2 ANQGSEA. V shed 4 bases and J shed 4 bases, with 16 bases lying between them. The length of the CDR3 is 14 residues. Written as DNA, the CDR3 is TGCAGCGTTGTCCCGGAGGGGTGGGTCACTGAAGCTTTCTTT. This encodes CSVVPEGWVTEAFF.

This chain uses TRBV5-1 with TRBJ2-7; D might be TRBD2 (6 bases). In germline, CDR1 is SGHRS, CDR2 YFSETQ. The germline V and J ends were trimmed by 10 bases and 0 bases, with 14 bases remaining between them. This CDR3 contains 13 residues. The CDR3, as DNA: TGCGCCTCGGGGCAGGGACTCTCCTACGAGCAGTACTTC. Its protein is CASGQGLSYEQYF.

J is TRBJ1-6 and V is TRBV30, with D possibly matching TRBD1 (6 bases). Germline V CDR1 and CDR2: GTSNPN, SVGIG (reference sequence). V was clipped by 3 bases and J by 9 bases, with 9 bases between them. The CDR3 spans 12 residues. CDR3 region: CAWRRQASPLHF. CDR3 nucleotide sequence: TGTGCCTGGAGGAGACAGGCTTCACCCCTCCACTTT.

The chain combines TRBV6-5 with TRBJ1-2; maybe TRBD1 (5 bases). Trimming took 3 bases from V and 7 from J, leaving 15 bases between them. Germline-derived CDR1 and CDR2 are MNHEY and SVGAGI. The CDR3 is 14 residues long. The CDR3 DNA reads TGTGCCAGCAGTTATGCGGGGGTCGTTGGTGGCTACACCTTC. It specifies CASSYAGVVGGYTF.

This chain connects TRBV19 to TRBJ2-7, with TRBD1 identical over 11 bases. The germline V gene encodes CDR1 LNHDA and CDR2 SQIVND (reference sequence). The ends lost 6 bases at V and 0 bases at J; junction bases unmatched: 4. CDR3 length: 15 amino acids. CDR3 bases: TGTGCCAGTAGAGGACAGGGGGCGGGCTCCTACGAGCAGTACTTC. Its translation is CASRGQGAGSYEQYF.

The chain uses TRBV5-6 and TRBJ2-2; 10 bases align to TRBD1. CDR1 and CDR2 (germline): SGHDT, YYEEEE. The CDR3 runs 16 residues. Trimming at V came to 4 bases and at J to 4 bases, leaving 7 bases not matched to a gene. In DNA form, the CDR3 reads TGTGCCAGCAGCCCCGACAGGGGGCTTGTCACCGGGGAGCTGTTTTTT. Amino acid sequence: CASSPDRGLVTGELFF.

V and J are TRBV7-9 and TRBJ1-1; 8 bases are shared with TRBD1. CDR3 length: 14 amino acids. V shed 4 bases, J shed 4 bases, and the junction held 5 bases outside the gene matches. CDR1 is SEHNR, CDR2 FQNEAQ, per germline (reference sequence). The CDR3 DNA sequence: TGTGCCAGCAGCTCGGACAGGGAGGGCACTGAAGCTTTCTTT. Translated, it gives CASSSDREGTEAFF.

The genes are TRBV19 and TRBJ1-5; 9 bases align to TRBD1. This CDR3 has 15 residues. In germline, CDR1 is LNHDA, CDR2 SQIVND (reference sequence). Losses at the gene ends were 5 bases for V and 2 bases for J; bases not matched to a gene: 4. The CDR3 region has the DNA TGTGCCAGTAGTCCCCGGGACAGGGGCAATCAGCCCCAGCATTTT. This translates into CASSPRDRGNQPQHF.

The V and J genes are TRBV12-5 and TRBJ1-1, with D unresolved. Germline loops: CDR1 LGHNT, CDR2 FRNRAP. The CDR3 spans 13 residues. V dropped 2 bases and J dropped 5 bases, with 9 bases sitting between them. The CDR3, as DNA: TGTGCTAGTGGTTTGTATATCGGGACTGAAGCTTTCTTT. It codes for CASGLYIGTEAFF.

The chain couples TRBV28 to TRBJ1-4, with a weak D call TRBD1 (6 bases). Germline CDR1 reads MDHEN; CDR2 reads SYDVKM. Trimming shortened V by 4 bases and J by 5 bases, and 14 bases separated the two germline ends. The CDR3 runs 15 residues. The CDR3 nucleotides are TGTGCCAGCAGTTATCTGACAGGAACCAATGAAAAACTGTTTTTT. Its protein product is CASSYLTGTNEKLFF.

The V and J genes are TRBV4-1 and TRBJ2-2; D ambiguous. This CDR3 has 15 amino acids. Germline CDR1 MGHRA, CDR2 YSYEKL. The V end was cut by 2 bases, the J end by 2 bases, with 9 bases between. CDR3 sequence: CASSQQAINTGELFF. The CDR3 coding sequence is TGCGCCAGCAGCCAACAGGCGATAAACACCGGGGAGCTGTTTTTT.

The rearrangement uses TRBV7-3 and TRBJ1-6; 7 nucleotides line up with TRBD1. CDR1 and CDR2 from the germline V gene are SGHTA and FQGTGA. The junction had 4 bases not matched to a gene; V was cut back by 2 bases and J by 9 bases. This CDR3 is 14 amino acids long. CDR3 protein: CASSLAGGGSPLHF. The CDR3 bases are TGTGCCAGCAGCTTAGCAGGGGGAGGTTCACCCCTCCACTTT.

The chain links TRBV6-5 to TRBJ2-7, with TRBD2 matching over 14 bases. This CDR3 has 15 residues. CDR1 is MNHEY, CDR2 SVGAGI, per germline. V trimming: 2 bases; J trimming: 7 bases; junction bases outside the gene matches: 4. The CDR3 here is CASSYPGLAGEEQYF. DNA of the CDR3: TGTGCCAGCAGTTACCCGGGACTAGCGGGGGAAGAGCAGTACTTC.

The chain is built from TRBV6-2 or TRBV6-3 and TRBJ2-1; 9 bases agree with TRBD1. This CDR3 has 15 residues. The ends lost 5 bases at V and 6 bases at J; junction bases unmatched: 8. CDR1 and CDR2 from the germline V gene are MNHEY and SVGEGT. CDR3 residues: CASSVRDRVGNEQFF. CDR3 nucleotide sequence: TGTGCCAGCAGTGTCCGGGACAGGGTGGGCAATGAGCAGTTCTTC.

The chain employs TRBV7-3 and TRBJ2-2, with TRBD1 identical over 8 bases. From germline, CDR1 is SGHTA and CDR2 FQGTGA. This CDR3 region has 16 residues. The V segment lost 2 bases and the J segment 7 bases; nucleotides outside the gene matches: 9. The CDR3 is CASSLVRTGPGGELFF. The CDR3 DNA is TGTGCCAGCAGCTTAGTGAGGACAGGGCCGGGCGGGGAGCTGTTTTTT.

This clone was detected a few times. The chain combines TRBV29-1 with TRBJ2-1; D gene ambiguous. Trimming shortened V by 4 bases and J by 7 bases, and 11 bases separated the two germline ends. This CDR3 has 12 residues. From germline, CDR1 is SQVTM and CDR2 ANQGSEA. The CDR3 DNA is TGCAGCGTTGTTCAACACGCTAATGAGCAGTTCTTC. As protein: CSVVQHANEQFF.

The CDR3 DNA is TGTGCCAGCACCCCGACAGGGGGCTATGGCTACACCTTC. It encodes CASTPTGGYGYTF. The chain combines TRBV7-2 with TRBJ1-2; 9 bases are a match to TRBD1. CDR3 length: 13 residues. After removal of 7 bases from V and 4 bases from J, the junction contained 4 bases not matched to a gene. Germline V gene sequence: CDR1 SGHTA, CDR2 FQGNSA.

This clone was seen a handful of times. The chain uses TRBV7-9 and TRBJ1-1; D gene unclear. The CDR3 extends over 12 amino acids. Germline-derived CDR1 and CDR2 are SEHNR and FQNEAQ (reference sequence). Trimming stripped 3 bases from V and 7 bases from J, with 9 bases between. The CDR3 nucleotides read TGTGCCAGCAGCTTGTATCAGGATGAAGCTTTCTTT. It translates to CASSLYQDEAFF.